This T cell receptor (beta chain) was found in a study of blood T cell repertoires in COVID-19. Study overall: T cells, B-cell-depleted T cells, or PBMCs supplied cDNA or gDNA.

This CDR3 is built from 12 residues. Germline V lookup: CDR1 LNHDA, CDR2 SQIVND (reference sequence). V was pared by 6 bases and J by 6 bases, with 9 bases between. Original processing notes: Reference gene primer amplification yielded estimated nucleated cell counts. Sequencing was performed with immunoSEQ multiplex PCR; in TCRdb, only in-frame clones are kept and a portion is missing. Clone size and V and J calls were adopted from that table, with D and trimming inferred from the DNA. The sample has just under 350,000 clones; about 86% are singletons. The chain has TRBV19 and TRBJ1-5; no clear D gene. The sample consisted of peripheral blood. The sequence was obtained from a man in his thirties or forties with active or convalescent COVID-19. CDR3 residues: CASSQASQPQHF. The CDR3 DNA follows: TGTGCCAGTAGCCAAGCGAGTCAGCCCCAGCATTTT.